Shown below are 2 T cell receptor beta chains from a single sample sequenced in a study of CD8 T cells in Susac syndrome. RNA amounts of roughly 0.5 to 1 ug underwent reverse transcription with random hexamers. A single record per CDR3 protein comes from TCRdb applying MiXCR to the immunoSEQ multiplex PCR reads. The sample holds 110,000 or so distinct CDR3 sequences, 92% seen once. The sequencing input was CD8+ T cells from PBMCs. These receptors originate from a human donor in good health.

The DNA of the CDR3 is TGTGCCAGCAGTTGGGGACAGGGCATAGCCTACGAGCAGTACTTC. Translating it yields CASSWGQGIAYEQYF. J is TRBJ2-7 and V is TRBV6-2 or TRBV6-3; TRBD1 matches at 9 bases. Unmatched junction bases numbered 6, after V lost 4 bases and J lost 2 bases. The CDR3 totals 15 residues. CDR1 is MNHEY and CDR2 is SVGEGT in the germline V gene.

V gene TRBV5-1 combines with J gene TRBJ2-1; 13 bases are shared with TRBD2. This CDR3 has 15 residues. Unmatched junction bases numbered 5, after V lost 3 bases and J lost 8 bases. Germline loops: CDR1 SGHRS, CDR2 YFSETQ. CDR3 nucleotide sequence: TGCGCCAGCAGCTCACTAGCGGGGGGGCGGGATGAGCAGTTCTTC. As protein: CASSSLAGGRDEQFF.